This T cell receptor (beta chain) was captured in a study of blood T cell repertoires in COVID-19 (dated by TCRdb to between 2020 and 2021). For the wider study: The collaborator samples originated in the United States, Italy and Spain and spanned the acute and convalescent phases of COVID-19. The prospective study material was composed of cDNA or gDNA derived from T cells, B-cell-depleted T cells, or PBMCs. Deeply sampled blood TCRbeta repertoires from subjects exposed to, actively infected with, or recovered from COVID-19 were included in the dataset. The repertoires were made available in a free public database intended to serve as a resource for research on the immune response to SARS-CoV-2. Samples came from the ongoing ImmuneRACE study (first 160 participants) plus 1,254 subjects from 6 global collaborators. A de-identified subject ID, COVID-19 status, age in years and sex were almost always included in the sample metadata. Where HLA class I and class II types were available, the types were taken from metadata supplied by the sample provider, not from assay-based typing.

The immunoSEQ Assay, a bias-controlled multiplex PCR, was used to amplify TCRbeta CDR3 regions from genomic DNA. Per the original workflow: Within the assay, amplification of reference gene primers was used to estimate how many nucleated cells each sample contained. To quantify the absolute abundance of each unique TCRbeta CDR3 rearrangement, sequence reads were collapsed and filtered. For each sample, productive Simpson clonality was calculated as the square root of Simpson's diversity index across productive rearrangements. Not all clones reach the TCRdb copy of this immuneACCESS table, which keeps in-frame sequences only. Checked studies attribute under half of the gap to unresolved V genes and leave the rest unexplained. V and J calls plus clone size are reproduced from that table; the DNA served to infer D and trimming. This sample has 35,000 to 55,000 clones in its table, and roughly four fifths of those were observed once. Approximately 7.4% of the sample is taken by the ten largest.

CDR1 SGHTA and CDR2 FQGNSA were looked up in the germline V gene. At the junction V is shortened by 5 bases and J by 5 bases, with 15 bases in between. From the cysteine through the phenylalanine, the CDR3 covers 14 amino acids. Only the CDR3 region is kept as DNA, spanning 42 bases read in frame from base 1. In the case of this clone: No antigen is known for it. Base qualities are missing; no much larger clone stands one base away.

Results the study describes overall, beyond this receptor: How much clinical and demographic metadata was included differed by source and by participant, and the metadata was provided uncurated.

Each collaborating institution followed its own protocols to collect whole blood in K2EDTA tubes. For TCRbeta analysis, collaborators shipped samples in one of three forms: frozen whole blood, isolated PBMCs, or DNA extracted from either of those sample types. This TCR was recovered from a man between 60 and 75 years old with active COVID-19. Recombination linked TRBV7-2 to TRBJ1-1; the D gene is possibly TRBD1, with 6 bases matching. The sequencing input was peripheral blood. The CDR3 protein sequence reads: CASSPRAQGTEAFF. The sequenced DNA is TGTGCCAGCAGCCCCCGGGCCCAGGGGACTGAAGCTTTCTTT.